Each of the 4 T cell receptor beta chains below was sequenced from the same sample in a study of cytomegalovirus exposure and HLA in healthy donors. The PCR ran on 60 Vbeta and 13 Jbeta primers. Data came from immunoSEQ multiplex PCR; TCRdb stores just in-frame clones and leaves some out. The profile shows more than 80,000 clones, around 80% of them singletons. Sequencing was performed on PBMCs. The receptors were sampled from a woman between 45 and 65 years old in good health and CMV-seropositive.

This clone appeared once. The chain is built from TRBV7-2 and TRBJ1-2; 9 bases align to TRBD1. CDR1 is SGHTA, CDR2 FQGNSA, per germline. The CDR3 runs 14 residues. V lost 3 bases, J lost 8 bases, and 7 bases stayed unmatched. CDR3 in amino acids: CASSFRDRVEGYTF. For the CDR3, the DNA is TGTGCCAGCAGCTTCCGGGACAGGGTCGAGGGCTACACCTTC.

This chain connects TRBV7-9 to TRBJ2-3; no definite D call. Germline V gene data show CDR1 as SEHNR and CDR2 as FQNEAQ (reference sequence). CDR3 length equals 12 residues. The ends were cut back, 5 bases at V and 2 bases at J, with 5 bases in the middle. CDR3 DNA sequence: TGTGCCAGCAGCGTGGCCACAGATACGCAGTATTTT. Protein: CASSVATDTQYF.

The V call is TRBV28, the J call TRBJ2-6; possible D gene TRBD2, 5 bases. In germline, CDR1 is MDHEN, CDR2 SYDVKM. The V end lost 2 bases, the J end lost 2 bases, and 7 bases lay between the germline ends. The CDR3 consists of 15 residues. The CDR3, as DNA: TGTGCCAGCAGTTTAGAGGGAGCTGGGGCCAACGTCCTGACTTTC. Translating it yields CASSLEGAGANVLTF.

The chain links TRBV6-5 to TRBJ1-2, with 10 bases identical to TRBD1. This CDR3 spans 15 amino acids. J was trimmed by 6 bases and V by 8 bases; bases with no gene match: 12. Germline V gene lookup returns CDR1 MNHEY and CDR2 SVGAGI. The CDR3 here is CASQSTGQGLNGYTF. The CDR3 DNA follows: TGTGCCAGCCAGTCCACGGGACAGGGGCTCAATGGCTACACCTTC.